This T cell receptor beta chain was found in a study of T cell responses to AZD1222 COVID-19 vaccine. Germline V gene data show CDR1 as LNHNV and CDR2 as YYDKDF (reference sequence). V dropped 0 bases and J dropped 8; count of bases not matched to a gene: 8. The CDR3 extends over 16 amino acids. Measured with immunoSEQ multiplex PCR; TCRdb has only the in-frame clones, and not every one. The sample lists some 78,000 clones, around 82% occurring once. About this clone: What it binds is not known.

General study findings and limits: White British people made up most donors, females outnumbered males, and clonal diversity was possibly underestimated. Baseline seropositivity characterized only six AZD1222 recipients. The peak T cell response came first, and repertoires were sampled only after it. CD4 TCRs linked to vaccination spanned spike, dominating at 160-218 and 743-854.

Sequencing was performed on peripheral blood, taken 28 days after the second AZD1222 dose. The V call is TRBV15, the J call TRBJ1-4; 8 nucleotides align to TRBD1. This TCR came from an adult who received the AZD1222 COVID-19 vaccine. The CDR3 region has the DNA TGTGCCACCAGCAGAGATCCCAGGGGGCCGCACGAAAAACTGTTTTTT. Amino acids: CATSRDPRGPHEKLFF.